What follows is one T cell receptor (beta chain) and its context. Blood samples, whole and unsorted for T cells, yielded the isolated total RNA. The data were taken from a study of monozygotic twins with inflammatory bowel disease. The CDR3 loop spans 17 amino acids. Germline assignment: CDR1 SGDLS and CDR2 YYNGEE. Via template switching, UMIs carrying a 6-nucleotide sample barcode were introduced. Both TCRalpha and TCRbeta cDNA were subjected to two nested PCRs lasting roughly 16 and 10 cycles. TCRdb reprocessed the 5' RACE reads and stores each CDR3 protein as one record, lacking DNA. Its table lists fewer than 200,000 distinct CDR3 sequences.

The sequenced material came from blood. This clonotype was sampled from a human donor with ulcerative colitis or Crohn's disease, or a healthy co-twin of an affected twin (not recorded which). The rearrangement joins TRBV9 to TRBJ2-7; TCRdb's D gene call, TRBD2, goes unchecked for lack of DNA. CDR3 loop: CASSETTLAGPVDEQYF.